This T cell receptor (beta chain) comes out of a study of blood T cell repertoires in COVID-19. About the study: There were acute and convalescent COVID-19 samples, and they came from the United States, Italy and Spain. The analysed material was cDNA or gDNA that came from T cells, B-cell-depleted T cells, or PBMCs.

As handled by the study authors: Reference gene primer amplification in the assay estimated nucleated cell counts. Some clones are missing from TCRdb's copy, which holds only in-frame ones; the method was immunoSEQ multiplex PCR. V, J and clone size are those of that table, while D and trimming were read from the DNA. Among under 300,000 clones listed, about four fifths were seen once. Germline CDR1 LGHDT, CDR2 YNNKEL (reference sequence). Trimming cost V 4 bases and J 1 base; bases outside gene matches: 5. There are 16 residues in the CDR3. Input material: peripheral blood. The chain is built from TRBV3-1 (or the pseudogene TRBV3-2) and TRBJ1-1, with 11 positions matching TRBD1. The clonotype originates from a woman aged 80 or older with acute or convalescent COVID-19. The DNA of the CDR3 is TGTGCCAGCAGCCCCCGGGACAGGGGGAAGAACACTGAAGCTTTCTTT. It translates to CASSPRDRGKNTEAFF.